A single sample gave rise to the 22 T cell receptor beta chains below, sequenced in a study of cytomegalovirus exposure and HLA in healthy donors. 60 Vbeta and 13 Jbeta primers were used in PCR. Libraries were prepared by immunoSEQ multiplex PCR; TCRdb keeps only in-frame clonotypes and omits some of them. The table lists approximately 160,000 clones, around 78% of them singletons, with approximately 1.5% in the top ten. Material: PBMCs. These receptor sequences come from a man aged 35 to 55 in good health and CMV-seronegative.

The CDR3 DNA reads as TGTGCCAGCAGCTTCCTAGCGAGCTCCTACAATGAGCAGTTCTTC. Translation: CASSFLASSYNEQFF. The chain has TRBV13 and TRBJ2-1; a weak D match, TRBD2 (6 bases). In germline, CDR1 is PRHDT, CDR2 FYEKMQ (reference sequence). The CDR3 length is 15 residues. Trimming left V 3 bases short and J 0 bases short, with 9 bases between.

This sequence joins TRBV6-6 and TRBJ2-5; 7 nucleotides match TRBD1. The V segment lost 4 bases and the J segment 5 bases; nucleotides outside the gene matches: 7. CDR1 MNHNY and CDR2 SVGAGI come from the germline V gene (reference sequence). This CDR3 has 14 amino acids. The CDR3 reads CASSSQGQRETQYF. The DNA for the CDR3 is TGTGCCAGCAGTTCTCAGGGACAGAGGGAGACCCAGTACTTC.

The chain employs TRBV7-8 and TRBJ1-2, with a possible D match to TRBD1 (6 bases). V was shortened by 5 bases and J by 4 bases, with 17 bases between the two germline ends. Germline V gives CDR1 SGHVS, CDR2 FQNEAQ. The CDR3 length is 15 residues. The CDR3 loop reads CASSPAGGAFYGYTF. CDR3 bases: TGTGCCAGCAGCCCCGCGGGGGGGGCCTTCTATGGCTACACCTTC. Drawing the rest from reference TRBV7-8 and TRBJ1-2, the complete variable domain is GAGVSQSPRYKVAKRGQDVALRCDPISGHVSLFWYQQALGQGPEFLTYFQNEAQLDKSGLPSDRFFAERPEGSVSTLKIQRTQQEDSAVYLCASSPAGGAFYGYTFGSGTRLTVV.

The J gene is TRBJ1-2, the V gene TRBV10-3; D remains unclear. The CDR3 has 17 residues. Trimming pared 1 base from V and 4 bases from J, leaving 19 bases between. Germline V CDR1 and CDR2: ENHRY, SYGVKD. The CDR3 sequence: CAISEWLTGISSYGYTF. The CDR3 DNA is TGTGCCATCAGTGAGTGGCTTACCGGGATTTCCTCCTATGGCTACACCTTC.

The chain carries TRBV7-2 and TRBJ1-2; 7 nucleotides agree with TRBD1. V shed 8 bases and J 0 bases; nucleotides not matched to a gene: 9. The CDR3 is made up of 15 amino acids. The V gene's germline CDR1 is SGHTA and CDR2 FQGNSA. The CDR3 loop reads CASRRQGPSNYGYTF. CDR3 coding DNA: TGTGCCAGCCGACGACAGGGCCCCTCTAACTATGGCTACACCTTC. Looking up the rest from reference TRBV7-2 and TRBJ1-2 gives the full variable domain: GAGVSQSPSNKVTEKGKDVELRCDPISGHTALYWYRQSLGQGLEFLIYFQGNSAPDKSGLPSDRFSAERTGGSVSTLTIQRTQQEDSAVYLCASRRQGPSNYGYTFGSGTRLTVV.

V and J are TRBV7-9 and TRBJ2-1, with 7 bases matching TRBD2. The CDR3 has 12 residues. With 1 base clipped from V and 9 bases from J, the junction kept 0 bases outside the gene matches. CDR1 is SEHNR and CDR2 is FQNEAQ in the germline V gene (reference sequence). In nucleotides, the CDR3 is TGTGCCAGCAGCTTAGTAGCGGGTGAGCAGTTCTTC. Its protein product is CASSLVAGEQFF.

This clone showed up just a few times. The chain joins TRBV19 to TRBJ2-3; 7 bases are shared with TRBD2. The CDR3 is 16 amino acids. The germline gives CDR1 LNHDA, CDR2 SQIVND (reference sequence). Trimming cost V 7 bases and J 3 bases; bases outside gene matches: 13. CDR3 in amino acids: CASTPRRAGSTDTQYF. The CDR3 DNA reads as TGTGCCAGTACCCCACGACGAGCGGGATCAACAGATACGCAGTATTTT.

The chain employs TRBV7-8 and TRBJ1-4; D not certain. CDR3 size: 14 residues. The germline V and J ends were trimmed by 5 bases and 2 bases, with 9 bases remaining between them. Germline CDR1 SGHVS, CDR2 FQNEAQ. CDR3 loop: CASSPRETNEKLFF. CDR3 coding DNA: TGTGCCAGCAGCCCCCGGGAGACTAATGAAAAACTGTTTTTT. Combining the CDR3 with reference TRBV7-8 and TRBJ1-4 gives the whole variable domain GAGVSQSPRYKVAKRGQDVALRCDPISGHVSLFWYQQALGQGPEFLTYFQNEAQLDKSGLPSDRFFAERPEGSVSTLKIQRTQQEDSAVYLCASSPRETNEKLFFGSGTQLSVL.

This clone appeared a few times. The V call is TRBV6-5, the J call TRBJ1-1, with 10 bases identical to TRBD1. The CDR3 runs 14 residues. Trimming cost V 5 bases and J 8 bases; bases outside gene matches: 8. The germline CDR1 and CDR2 sequences are MNHEY and SVGAGI. CDR3 protein: CASSPADRGREAFF. In DNA form, the CDR3 reads TGTGCCAGCAGTCCAGCCGACAGGGGGCGAGAAGCTTTCTTT.

V and J are TRBV7-9 and TRBJ2-2, with TRBD1 matching 8 bases. The V gene end was trimmed by 6 bases and the J gene end by 5 bases; junction bases not matched to a gene: 11. CDR1 is SEHNR and CDR2 is FQNEAQ in the germline V gene (reference sequence). This CDR3 is built from 16 residues. The CDR3 region is CASSQTRQGRTGELFF. The CDR3 region has the DNA TGTGCCAGCAGTCAAACGAGACAGGGGAGGACCGGGGAGCTGTTTTTT.

This chain uses TRBV2 with TRBJ2-5, with D possibly matching TRBD1 (5 bases). The V gene's germline CDR1 is SNHLY and CDR2 FYNNEI. V lost 2 bases and J 7 bases, leaving 20 bases between the germline ends. The CDR3 runs 16 residues. As DNA, the CDR3 is TGTGCCAGCAGTGAATGGTCGCAGGGTGCCGTTGTGACCCAGTACTTC. Protein product: CASSEWSQGAVVTQYF.

The table lists this clone with a few counts. V and J are TRBV6-1 and TRBJ1-6; tentative D call: TRBD1 (6 bases). V lost 6 bases and J 9 bases, leaving 18 bases between the germline ends. Germline lookup yields CDR1 MNHNS and CDR2 SASEGT. The CDR3 is 15 amino acids. The CDR3 DNA is TGTGCCAGCAGAATAATAACAGGGCAGGTTTCACCCCTCCACTTT. Residues: CASRIITGQVSPLHF.

This clone was seen only a few times. The chain employs TRBV6-6 and TRBJ1-2; no reliable D call. V shed 6 bases and J shed 3 bases, with 11 bases lying between them. The germline gives CDR1 MNHNY, CDR2 SVGAGI (reference sequence). The CDR3 spans 13 residues. The CDR3 sequence: CASSDRGHYGYTF. The CDR3 nucleotides are TGTGCCAGCAGCGATCGAGGCCACTATGGCTACACCTTC.

The V gene is TRBV28, the J gene TRBJ2-7; 7 nucleotides line up with TRBD1. The CDR3 has 15 residues. V was pared by 6 bases and J by 0 bases, with 8 bases of the junction left unmatched. Germline V CDR1 and CDR2: MDHEN, SYDVKM. CDR3 DNA: TGTGCCAGCAGCTTTACGGGACAGCCCTCCTACGAGCAGTACTTC. Encoded protein: CASSFTGQPSYEQYF.

This chain connects TRBV19 to TRBJ1-4; 9 bases map to TRBD1. The CDR3 covers 14 residues. Germline V gene data show CDR1 as LNHDA and CDR2 as SQIVND (reference sequence). J was trimmed by 5 bases and V by 7 bases; bases with no gene match: 5. The CDR3 nucleotides read TGTGCCAGTACGCCCGGGACAGGGAATGAAAAACTGTTTTTT. This encodes CASTPGTGNEKLFF.

This rearrangement joins TRBV7-9 to TRBJ2-7; D remains ambiguous. This CDR3 comprises 12 residues. V lost 2 bases to trimming and J lost 2 bases, with 4 bases between them. Germline values: CDR1 SEHNR, CDR2 FQNEAQ (reference sequence). This chain's CDR3 is CASSLSAYEQYF. The CDR3 DNA reads as TGTGCCAGCAGCTTATCGGCCTACGAGCAGTACTTC.

The chain is built from TRBV4-1 and TRBJ2-7, with a possible D match to TRBD2 (5 bases). Germline V gene sequence: CDR1 MGHRA, CDR2 YSYEKL. CDR3 size: 16 residues. The ends were cut back, 1 base at V and 4 bases at J, with 17 bases in the middle. The CDR3 DNA is TGCGCCAGCAGCCAAGTTTCCCGGGATATCAAATACGAGCAGTACTTC. Translation: CASSQVSRDIKYEQYF.

The chain recombines TRBV29-1 with TRBJ2-7; a weak D match, TRBD1 (6 bases). Germline V gives CDR1 SQVTM, CDR2 ANQGSEA. CDR3 size: 14 residues. The ends were cut back, 3 bases at V and 4 bases at J, with 16 bases in the middle. The DNA for the CDR3 is TGCAGCGTTGAGTTATCAACAGGGCGATACGAGCAGTACTTC. Its protein product is CSVELSTGRYEQYF.

The gene calls are TRBV6-6 and TRBJ2-1, with D tentatively TRBD1 (5 bases). This CDR3 comprises 15 residues. V gave up 2 bases and J gave up 5 bases, with 13 bases separating them. Germline CDR1 and CDR2: MNHNY and SVGAGI (reference sequence). CDR3: CASSYRGTYDNEQFF. The CDR3 coding sequence is TGTGCCAGCAGTTACAGGGGAACATACGACAATGAGCAGTTCTTC.

This chain uses TRBV7-6 with TRBJ2-5, with a weak D call TRBD1 (7 bases). Germline V gene sequence: CDR1 SGHVS, CDR2 FNYEAQ. The CDR3 consists of 14 residues. V shed 2 bases and J shed 4 bases, with 11 bases lying between them. This CDR3 reads CASSLQGGVETQYF. The CDR3 DNA reads TGTGCCAGCAGCTTACAGGGGGGCGTAGAGACCCAGTACTTC.

The rearrangement uses TRBV27 and TRBJ2-5, with D possibly being TRBD2 (5 bases). Germline V CDR1 and CDR2: MNHEY, SMNVEV (reference sequence). Trimming left V 1 base short and J 4 bases short, with 7 bases between. The CDR3 has 13 amino acids. The CDR3 DNA sequence: TGTGCCAGCAGTTTATTAGGGAGAGAGACCCAGTACTTC. Encoded protein: CASSLLGRETQYF.

The gene calls are TRBV5-8 and TRBJ1-2; D is ambiguous. Germline CDR1 SGHTS, CDR2 YDEGEE. Trimming stripped 6 bases from V and 6 bases from J, with 6 bases between. The CDR3 has 10 residues. The CDR3 loop is CASTLDGYTF. In DNA, the CDR3 is TGTGCCAGCACCCTTGATGGCTACACCTTC.